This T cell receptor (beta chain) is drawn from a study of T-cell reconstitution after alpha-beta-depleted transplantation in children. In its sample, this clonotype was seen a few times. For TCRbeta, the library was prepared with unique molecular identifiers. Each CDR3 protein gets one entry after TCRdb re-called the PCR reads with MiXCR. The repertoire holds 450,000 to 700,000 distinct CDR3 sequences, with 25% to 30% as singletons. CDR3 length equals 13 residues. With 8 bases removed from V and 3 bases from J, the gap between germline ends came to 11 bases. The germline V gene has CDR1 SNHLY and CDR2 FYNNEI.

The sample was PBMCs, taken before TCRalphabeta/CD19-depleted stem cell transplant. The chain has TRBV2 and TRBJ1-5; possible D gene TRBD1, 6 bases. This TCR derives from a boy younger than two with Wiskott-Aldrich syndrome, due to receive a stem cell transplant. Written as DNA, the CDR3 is TGTGCCAGCGTACAGGGACTCAATCAGCCCCAGCATTTT. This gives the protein CASVQGLNQPQHF.